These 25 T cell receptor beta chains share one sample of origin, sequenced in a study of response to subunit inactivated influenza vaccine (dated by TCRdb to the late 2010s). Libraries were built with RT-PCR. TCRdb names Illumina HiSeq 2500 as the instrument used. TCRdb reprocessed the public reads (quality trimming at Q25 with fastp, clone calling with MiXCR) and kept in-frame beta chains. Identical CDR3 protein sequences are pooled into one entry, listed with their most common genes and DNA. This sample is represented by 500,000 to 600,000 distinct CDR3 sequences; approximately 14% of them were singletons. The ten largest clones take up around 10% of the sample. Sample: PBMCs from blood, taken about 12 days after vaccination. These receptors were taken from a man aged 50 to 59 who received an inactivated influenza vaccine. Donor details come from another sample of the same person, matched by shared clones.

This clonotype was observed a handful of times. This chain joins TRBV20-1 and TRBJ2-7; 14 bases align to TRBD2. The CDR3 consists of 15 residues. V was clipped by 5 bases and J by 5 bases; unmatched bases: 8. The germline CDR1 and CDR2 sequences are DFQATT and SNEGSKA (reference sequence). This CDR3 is CSAFPPGLAGDEQYF. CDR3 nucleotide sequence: TGCAGTGCTTTCCCTCCGGGACTAGCGGGAGACGAGCAGTACTTC.

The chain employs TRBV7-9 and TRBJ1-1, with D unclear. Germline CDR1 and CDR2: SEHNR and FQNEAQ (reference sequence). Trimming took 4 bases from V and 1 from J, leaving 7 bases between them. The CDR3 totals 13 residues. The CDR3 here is CASSWKGNTEAFF. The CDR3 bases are TGTGCCAGCAGCTGGAAGGGGAACACTGAAGCTTTCTTT.

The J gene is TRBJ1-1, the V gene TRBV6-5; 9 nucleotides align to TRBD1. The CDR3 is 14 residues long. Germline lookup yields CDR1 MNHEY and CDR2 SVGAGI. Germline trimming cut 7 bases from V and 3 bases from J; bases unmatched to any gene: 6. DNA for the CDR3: TGTGCCAGCATTTGGGACAGGGCCCACACTGAAGCTTTCTTT. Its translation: CASIWDRAHTEAFF.

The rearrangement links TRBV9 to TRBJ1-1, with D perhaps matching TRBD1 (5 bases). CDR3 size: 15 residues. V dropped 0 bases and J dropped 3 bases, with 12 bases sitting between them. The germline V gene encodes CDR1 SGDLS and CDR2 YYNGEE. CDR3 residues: CASSVEDSGHTEAFF. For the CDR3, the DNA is TGTGCCAGCAGCGTAGAAGACAGTGGCCACACTGAAGCTTTCTTT. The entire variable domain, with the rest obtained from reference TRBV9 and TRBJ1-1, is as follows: DSGVTQTPKHLITATGQRVTLRCSPRSGDLSVYWYQQSLDQGLQFLIQYYNGEERAKGNILERFSAQQFPDLHSELNLSSLELGDSALYFCASSVEDSGHTEAFFGQGTRLTVV.

The CDR3 protein is CASSLTEGSYNEQFF. CDR3 bases: TGTGCCAGCAGTTTAACGGAGGGCTCCTACAATGAGCAGTTCTTC. The gene calls are TRBV7-9 and TRBJ2-1; maybe TRBD2 (6 bases). The V gene lost 6 bases and the J gene lost 0 bases, with 12 bases spanning the gap. The germline V gene encodes CDR1 SEHNR and CDR2 FQNEAQ (reference sequence). This CDR3 spans 15 amino acids.

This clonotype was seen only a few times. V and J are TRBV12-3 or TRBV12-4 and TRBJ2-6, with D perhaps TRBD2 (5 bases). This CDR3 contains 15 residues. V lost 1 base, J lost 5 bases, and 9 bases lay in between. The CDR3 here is CASSLGASRANVLTF. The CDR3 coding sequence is TGTGCCAGCAGTTTAGGGGCTAGCCGGGCCAACGTCCTGACTTTC.

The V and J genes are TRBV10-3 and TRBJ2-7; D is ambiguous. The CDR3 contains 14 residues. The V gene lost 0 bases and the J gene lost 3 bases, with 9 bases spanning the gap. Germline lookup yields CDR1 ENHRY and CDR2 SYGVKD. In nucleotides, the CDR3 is TGTGCCATCAGTGAGTCGAGGAGAGGCTACGAGCAGTACTTC. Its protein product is CAISESRRGYEQYF.

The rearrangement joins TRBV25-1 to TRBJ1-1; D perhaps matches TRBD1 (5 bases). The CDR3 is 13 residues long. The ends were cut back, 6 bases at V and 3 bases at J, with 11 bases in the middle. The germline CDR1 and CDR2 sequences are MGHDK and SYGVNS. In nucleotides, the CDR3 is TGTGCCAGCAGGGGCAGGGCGGACACTGAAGCTTTCTTT. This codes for CASRGRADTEAFF.

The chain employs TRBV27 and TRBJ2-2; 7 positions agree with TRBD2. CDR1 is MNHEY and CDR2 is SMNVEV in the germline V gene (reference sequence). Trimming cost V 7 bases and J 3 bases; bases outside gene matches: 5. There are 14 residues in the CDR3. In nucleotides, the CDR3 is TGTGCCAGCAAGGCGGGAGCTCACACCGGGGAGCTGTTTTTT. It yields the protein CASKAGAHTGELFF.

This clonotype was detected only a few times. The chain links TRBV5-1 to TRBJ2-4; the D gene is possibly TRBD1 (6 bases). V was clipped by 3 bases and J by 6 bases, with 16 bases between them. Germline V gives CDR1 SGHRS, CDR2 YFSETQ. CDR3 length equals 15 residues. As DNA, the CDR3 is TGCGCCAGCAGCTGGCGGGTAGGGGGAGCAAACATTCAGTACTTC. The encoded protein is CASSWRVGGANIQYF.

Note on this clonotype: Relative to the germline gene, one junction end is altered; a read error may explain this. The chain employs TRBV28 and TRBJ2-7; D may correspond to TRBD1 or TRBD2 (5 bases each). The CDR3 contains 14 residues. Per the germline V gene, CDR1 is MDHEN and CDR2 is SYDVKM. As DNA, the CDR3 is TGTACCAGCAAGATGGGGACGGCGACCTACGAGCAGTACTTC. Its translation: CTSKMGTATYEQYF.

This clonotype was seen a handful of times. CDR3 region: CASSFREGGYTF. DNA of the CDR3: TGCGCCAGCAGCTTCAGGGAAGGAGGCTACACCTTC. The rearrangement uses TRBV5-1 and TRBJ1-2; weak D call: TRBD1 (5 bases). Germline V lookup: CDR1 SGHRS, CDR2 YFSETQ. Trimming pared 2 bases from V and 8 bases from J, leaving 10 bases between. The CDR3 extends over 12 amino acids.

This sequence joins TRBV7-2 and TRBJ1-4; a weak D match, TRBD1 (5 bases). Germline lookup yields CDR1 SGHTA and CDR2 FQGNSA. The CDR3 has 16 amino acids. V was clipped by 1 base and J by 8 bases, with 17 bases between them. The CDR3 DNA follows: TGTGCCAGCAGCTTAGTCTACAGATTAGGGGACGAAAAACTGTTTTTT. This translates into CASSLVYRLGDEKLFF.

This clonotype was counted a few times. The CDR3 loop is CASTLGGGMPRGTLHF. In DNA form, the CDR3 reads TGTGCCAGCACCTTAGGTGGGGGTATGCCCAGGGGTACCCTCCACTTT. This rearrangement joins TRBV28 to TRBJ1-6, with a possible D match to TRBD1 (6 bases). The V end was cut by 7 bases, the J end by 14 bases, with 27 bases between. CDR3 length: 16 residues. Germline lookup yields CDR1 MDHEN and CDR2 SYDVKM.

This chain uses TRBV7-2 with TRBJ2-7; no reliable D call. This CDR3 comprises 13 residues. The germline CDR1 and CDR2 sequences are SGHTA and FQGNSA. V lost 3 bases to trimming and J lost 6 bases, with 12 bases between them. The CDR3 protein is CASSLGGRSEQYF. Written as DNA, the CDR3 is TGTGCCAGCAGCTTGGGTGGTCGGTCCGAGCAGTACTTC.

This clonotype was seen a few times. The CDR3 DNA follows: TGTGCCATCAGCCCAGGACAGGGGAATCAGCCCCAGCATTTT. This encodes CAISPGQGNQPQHF. The gene calls are TRBV10-3 and TRBJ1-5, with TRBD1 matching over 9 bases. The CDR3 contains 14 residues. With 6 bases clipped from V and 4 bases from J, the junction kept 4 bases outside the gene matches. Germline loops: CDR1 ENHRY, CDR2 SYGVKD.

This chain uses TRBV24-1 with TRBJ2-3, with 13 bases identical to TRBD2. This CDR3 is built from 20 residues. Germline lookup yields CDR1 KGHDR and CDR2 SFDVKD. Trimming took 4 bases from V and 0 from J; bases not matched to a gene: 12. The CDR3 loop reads CATSDTRTSGGGTSTDTQYF. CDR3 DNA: TGTGCCACCAGTGACACCAGGACTAGCGGGGGAGGAACTAGCACAGATACGCAGTATTTT.

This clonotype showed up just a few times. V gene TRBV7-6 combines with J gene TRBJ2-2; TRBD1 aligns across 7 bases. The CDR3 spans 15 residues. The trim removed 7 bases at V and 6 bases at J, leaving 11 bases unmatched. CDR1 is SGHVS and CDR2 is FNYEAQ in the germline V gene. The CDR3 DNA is TGTGCCAGCACCCCAGGGGGTTCAGGTCCCGGGGAGCTGTTTTTT. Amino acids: CASTPGGSGPGELFF. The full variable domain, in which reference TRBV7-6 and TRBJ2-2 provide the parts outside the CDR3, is GAGVSQSPRYKVTKRGQDVALRCDPISGHVSLYWYRQALGQGPEFLTYFNYEAQQDKSGLPNDRFSAERPEGSISTLTIQRTEQRDSAMYRCASTPGGSGPGELFFGEGSRLTVL.

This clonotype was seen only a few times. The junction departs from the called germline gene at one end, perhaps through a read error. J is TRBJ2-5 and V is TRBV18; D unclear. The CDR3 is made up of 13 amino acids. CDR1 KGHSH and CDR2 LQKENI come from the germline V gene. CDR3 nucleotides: TGCGCCAGCAGTCCCCGTCCCCAAGAGACCCAGTACTTC. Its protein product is CASSPRPQETQYF.

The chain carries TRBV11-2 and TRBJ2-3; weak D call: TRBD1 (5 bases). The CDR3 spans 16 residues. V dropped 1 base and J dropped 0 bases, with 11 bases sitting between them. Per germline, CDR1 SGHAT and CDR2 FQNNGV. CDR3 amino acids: CASSLAWGGSTDTQYF. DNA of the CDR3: TGTGCCAGCAGCTTAGCCTGGGGCGGAAGCACAGATACGCAGTATTTT. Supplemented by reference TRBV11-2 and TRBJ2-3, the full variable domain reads EAGVAQSPRYKIIEKRQSVAFWCNPISGHATLYWYQQILGQGPKLLIQFQNNGVVDDSQLPKDRFSAERLKGVDSTLKIQPAKLEDSAVYLCASSLAWGGSTDTQYFGPGTRLTVL.

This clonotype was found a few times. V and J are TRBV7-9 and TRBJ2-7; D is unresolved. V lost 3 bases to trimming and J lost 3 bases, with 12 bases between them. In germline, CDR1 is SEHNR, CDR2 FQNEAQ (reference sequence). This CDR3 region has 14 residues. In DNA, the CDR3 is TGTGCCAGCAGCTTGACGACCTTTGGCTACGAGCAGTACTTC. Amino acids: CASSLTTFGYEQYF.

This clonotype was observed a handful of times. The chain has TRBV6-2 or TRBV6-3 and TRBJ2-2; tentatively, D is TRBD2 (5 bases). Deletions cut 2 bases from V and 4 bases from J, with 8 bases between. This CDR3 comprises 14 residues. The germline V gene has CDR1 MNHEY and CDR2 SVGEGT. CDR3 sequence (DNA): TGTGCCAGCAGTTACATTCGGGGCACCGGGGAGCTGTTTTTT. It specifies CASSYIRGTGELFF.

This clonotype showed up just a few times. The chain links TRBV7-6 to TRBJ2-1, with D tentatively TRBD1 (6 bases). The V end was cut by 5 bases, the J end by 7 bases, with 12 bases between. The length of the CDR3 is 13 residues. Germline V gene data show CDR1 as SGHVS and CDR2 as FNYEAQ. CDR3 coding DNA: TGTGCCAGCAGCGCAACAGGGAGTAATGAGCAGTTCTTC. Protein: CASSATGSNEQFF.

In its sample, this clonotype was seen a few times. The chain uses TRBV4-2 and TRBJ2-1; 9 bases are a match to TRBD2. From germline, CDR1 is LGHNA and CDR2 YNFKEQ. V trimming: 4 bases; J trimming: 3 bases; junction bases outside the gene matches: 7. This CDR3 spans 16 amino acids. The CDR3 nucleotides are TGTGCCAGCAGCCTAACTCTAGCGGGGAGCTACAATGAGCAGTTCTTC. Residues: CASSLTLAGSYNEQFF.

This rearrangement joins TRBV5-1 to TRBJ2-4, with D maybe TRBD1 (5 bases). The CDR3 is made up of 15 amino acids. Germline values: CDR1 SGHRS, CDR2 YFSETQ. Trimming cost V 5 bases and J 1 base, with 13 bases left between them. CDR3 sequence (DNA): TGCGCCAGCAGTCCAGGGTACGGGGCCAAAAACATTCAGTACTTC. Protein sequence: CASSPGYGAKNIQYF. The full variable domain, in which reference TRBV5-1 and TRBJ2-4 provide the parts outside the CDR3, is KAGVTQTPRYLIKTRGQQVTLSCSPISGHRSVSWYQQTPGQGLQFLFEYFSETQRNKGNFPGRFSGRQFSNSRSEMNVSTLELGDSALYLCASSPGYGAKNIQYFGAGTRLSVL.